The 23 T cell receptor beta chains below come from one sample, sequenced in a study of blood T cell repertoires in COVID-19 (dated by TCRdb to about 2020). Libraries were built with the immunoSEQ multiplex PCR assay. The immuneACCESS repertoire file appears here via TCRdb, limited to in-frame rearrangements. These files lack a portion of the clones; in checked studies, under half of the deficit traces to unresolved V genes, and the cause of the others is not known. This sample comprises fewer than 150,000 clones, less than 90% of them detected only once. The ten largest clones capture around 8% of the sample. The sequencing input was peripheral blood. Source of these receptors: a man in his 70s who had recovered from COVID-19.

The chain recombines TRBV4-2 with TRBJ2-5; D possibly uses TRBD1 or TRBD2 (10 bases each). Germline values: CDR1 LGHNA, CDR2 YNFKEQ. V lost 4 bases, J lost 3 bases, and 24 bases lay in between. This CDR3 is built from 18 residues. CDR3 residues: CASSRTGGSGGAEETQYF. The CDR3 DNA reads TGTGCCAGCAGCCGGACAGGGGGGAGCGGGGGGGCCGAAGAGACCCAGTACTTC.

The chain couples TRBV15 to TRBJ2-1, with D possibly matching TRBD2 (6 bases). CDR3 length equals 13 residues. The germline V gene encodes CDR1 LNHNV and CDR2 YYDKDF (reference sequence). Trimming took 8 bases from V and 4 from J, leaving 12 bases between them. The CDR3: CATHSGPYNEQFF. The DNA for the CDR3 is TGTGCCACCCATAGCGGCCCATACAATGAGCAGTTCTTC.

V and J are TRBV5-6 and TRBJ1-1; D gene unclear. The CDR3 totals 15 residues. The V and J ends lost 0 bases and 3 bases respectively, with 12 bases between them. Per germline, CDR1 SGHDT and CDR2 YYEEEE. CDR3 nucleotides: TGTGCCAGCAGCTTGGGTCGGGGTGGGGACACTGAAGCTTTCTTT. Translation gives CASSLGRGGDTEAFF.

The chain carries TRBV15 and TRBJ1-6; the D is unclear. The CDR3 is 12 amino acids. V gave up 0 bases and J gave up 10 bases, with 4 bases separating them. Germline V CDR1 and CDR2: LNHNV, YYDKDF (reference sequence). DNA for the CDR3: TGTGCCACCAGCAGAGACCAGTCACCCCTCCACTTT. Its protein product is CATSRDQSPLHF.

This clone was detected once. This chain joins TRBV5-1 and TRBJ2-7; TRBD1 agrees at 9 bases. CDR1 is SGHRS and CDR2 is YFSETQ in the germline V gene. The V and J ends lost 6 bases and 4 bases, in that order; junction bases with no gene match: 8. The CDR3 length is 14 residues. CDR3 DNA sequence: TGCGCCAGCACCCGTGGACAGGGGCCTTACGAGCAGTACTTC. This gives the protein CASTRGQGPYEQYF.

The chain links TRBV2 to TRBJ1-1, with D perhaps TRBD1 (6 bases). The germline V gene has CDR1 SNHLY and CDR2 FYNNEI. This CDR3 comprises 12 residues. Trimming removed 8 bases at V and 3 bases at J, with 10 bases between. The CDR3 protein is CASADSYTEAFF. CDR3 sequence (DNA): TGTGCCAGCGCGGACAGCTACACTGAAGCTTTCTTT.

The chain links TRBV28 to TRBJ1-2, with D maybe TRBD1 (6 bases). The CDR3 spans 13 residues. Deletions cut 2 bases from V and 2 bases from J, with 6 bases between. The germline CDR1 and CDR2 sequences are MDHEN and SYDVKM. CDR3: CASSLTGNYGYTF. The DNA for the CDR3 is TGTGCCAGCAGTTTAACAGGGAACTATGGCTACACCTTC.

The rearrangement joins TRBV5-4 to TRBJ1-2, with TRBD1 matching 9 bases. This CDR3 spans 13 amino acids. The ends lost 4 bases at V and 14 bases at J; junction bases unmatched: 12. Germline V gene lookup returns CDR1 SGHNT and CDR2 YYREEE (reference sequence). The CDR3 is CASSARQGGLETF. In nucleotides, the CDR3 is TGTGCCAGCAGCGCTCGACAGGGGGGTTTAGAAACCTTC.

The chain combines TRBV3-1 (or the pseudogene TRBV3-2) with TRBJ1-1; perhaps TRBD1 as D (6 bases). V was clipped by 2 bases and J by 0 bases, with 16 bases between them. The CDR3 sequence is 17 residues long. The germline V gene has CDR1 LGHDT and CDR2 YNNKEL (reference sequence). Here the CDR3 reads CASSQNYGQSLNTEAFF. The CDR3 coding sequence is TGTGCCAGCAGCCAAAATTACGGACAGAGTCTGAACACTGAAGCTTTCTTT.

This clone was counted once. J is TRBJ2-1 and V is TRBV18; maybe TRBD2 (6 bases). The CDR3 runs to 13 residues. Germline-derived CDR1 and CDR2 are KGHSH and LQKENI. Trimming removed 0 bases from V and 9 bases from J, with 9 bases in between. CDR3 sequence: CASSPPDGGEQFF. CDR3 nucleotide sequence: TGTGCCAGCTCACCACCCGACGGGGGTGAGCAGTTCTTC.

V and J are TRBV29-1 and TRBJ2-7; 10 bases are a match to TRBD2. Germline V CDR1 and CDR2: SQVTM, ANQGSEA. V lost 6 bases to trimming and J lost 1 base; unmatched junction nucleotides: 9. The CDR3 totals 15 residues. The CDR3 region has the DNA TGCAGCGTAGAGGGAGCTAGCGGGAGTTCCTACGAGCAGTACTTC. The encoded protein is CSVEGASGSSYEQYF.

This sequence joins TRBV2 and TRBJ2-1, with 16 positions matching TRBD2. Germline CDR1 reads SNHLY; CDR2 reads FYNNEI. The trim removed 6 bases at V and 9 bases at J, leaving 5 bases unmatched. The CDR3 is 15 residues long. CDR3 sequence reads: CASRGTSGRATEQFF. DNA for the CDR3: TGTGCCAGCAGGGGGACTAGCGGGAGGGCCACTGAGCAGTTCTTC.

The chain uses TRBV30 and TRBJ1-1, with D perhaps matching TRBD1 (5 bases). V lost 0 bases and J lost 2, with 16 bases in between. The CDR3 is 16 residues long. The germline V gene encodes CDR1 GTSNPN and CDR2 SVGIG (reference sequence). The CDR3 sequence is CAWSVMGRADNTEAFF. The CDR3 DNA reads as TGTGCCTGGAGTGTGATGGGCAGGGCTGACAACACTGAAGCTTTCTTT. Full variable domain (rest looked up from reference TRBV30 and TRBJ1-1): SQTIHQWPATLVQPVGSPLSLECTVEGTSNPNLYWYRQAAGRGLQLLFYSVGIGQISSEVPQNLSASRPQDRQFILSSKKLLLSDSGFYLCAWSVMGRADNTEAFFGQGTRLTVV.

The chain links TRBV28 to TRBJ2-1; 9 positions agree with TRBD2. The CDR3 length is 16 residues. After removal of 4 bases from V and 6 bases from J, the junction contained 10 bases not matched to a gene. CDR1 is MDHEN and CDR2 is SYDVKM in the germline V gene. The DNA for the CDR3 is TGTGCCAGCAGTTCCCCTCGACTAGCGGTGGGCAATGAGCAGTTCTTC. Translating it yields CASSSPRLAVGNEQFF.

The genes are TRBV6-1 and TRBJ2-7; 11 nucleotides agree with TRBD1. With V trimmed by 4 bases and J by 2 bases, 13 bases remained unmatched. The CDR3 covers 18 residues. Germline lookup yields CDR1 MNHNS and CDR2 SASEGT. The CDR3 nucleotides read TGTGCCAGCAGTGGGACAGGGGGCGGCCGCCCGGCCCCCTACGAGCAGTACTTC. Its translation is CASSGTGGGRPAPYEQYF.

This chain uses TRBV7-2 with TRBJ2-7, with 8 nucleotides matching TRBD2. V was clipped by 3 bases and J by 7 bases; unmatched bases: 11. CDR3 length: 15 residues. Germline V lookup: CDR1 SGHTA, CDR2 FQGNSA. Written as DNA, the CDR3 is TGTGCCAGCAGCTTTAGGACTAGCAGTATGTCGGAGCAGTACTTC. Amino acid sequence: CASSFRTSSMSEQYF.

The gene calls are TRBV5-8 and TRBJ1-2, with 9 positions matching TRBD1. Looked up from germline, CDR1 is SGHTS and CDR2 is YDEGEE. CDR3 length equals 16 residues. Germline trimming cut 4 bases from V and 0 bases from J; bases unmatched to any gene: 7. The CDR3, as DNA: TGTGCCAGCAGCCGGGACAGGGCAGGAGCTAACTATGGCTACACCTTC. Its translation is CASSRDRAGANYGYTF.

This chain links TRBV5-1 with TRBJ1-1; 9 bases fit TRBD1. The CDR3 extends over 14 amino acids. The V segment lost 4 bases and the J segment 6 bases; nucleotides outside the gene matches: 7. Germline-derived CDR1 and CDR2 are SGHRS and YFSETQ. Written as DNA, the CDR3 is TGCGCCAGCAGCAGGGACAGGGTCATCGCTGAAGCTTTCTTT. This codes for CASSRDRVIAEAFF.

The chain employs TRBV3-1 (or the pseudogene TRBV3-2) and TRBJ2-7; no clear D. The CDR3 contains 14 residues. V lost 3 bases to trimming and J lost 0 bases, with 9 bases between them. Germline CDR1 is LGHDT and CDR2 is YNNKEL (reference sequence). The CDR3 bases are TGTGCCAGCAGCCACTTGGAGAGCTCCTACGAGCAGTACTTC. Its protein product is CASSHLESSYEQYF.

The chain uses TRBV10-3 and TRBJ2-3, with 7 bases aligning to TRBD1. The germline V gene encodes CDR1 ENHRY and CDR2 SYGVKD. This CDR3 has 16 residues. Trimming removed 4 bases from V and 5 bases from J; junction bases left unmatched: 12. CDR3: CAISGGQRLTGDTQYF. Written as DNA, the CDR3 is TGTGCCATCAGTGGGGGACAGCGACTAACTGGAGATACGCAGTATTTT.

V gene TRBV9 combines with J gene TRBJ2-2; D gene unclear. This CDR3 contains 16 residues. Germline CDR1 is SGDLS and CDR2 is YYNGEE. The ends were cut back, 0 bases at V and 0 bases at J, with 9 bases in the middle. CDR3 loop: CASSVGIAANTGELFF. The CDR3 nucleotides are TGTGCCAGCAGCGTAGGAATCGCGGCGAACACCGGGGAGCTGTTTTTT.

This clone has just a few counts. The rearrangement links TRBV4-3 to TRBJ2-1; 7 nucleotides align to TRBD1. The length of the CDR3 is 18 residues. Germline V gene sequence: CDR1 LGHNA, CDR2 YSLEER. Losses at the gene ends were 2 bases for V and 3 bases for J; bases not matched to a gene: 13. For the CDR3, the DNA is TGCGCCAGCAGCCAACTGACAGGGCATCGTCTTCGCTACAATGAGCAGTTCTTC. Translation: CASSQLTGHRLRYNEQFF.

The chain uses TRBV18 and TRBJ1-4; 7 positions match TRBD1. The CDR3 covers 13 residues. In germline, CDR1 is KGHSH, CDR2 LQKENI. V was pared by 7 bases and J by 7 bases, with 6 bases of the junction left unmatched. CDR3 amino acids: CASLSGGSEKLFF. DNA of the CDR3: TGTGCCAGCTTGTCAGGGGGAAGTGAAAAACTGTTTTTT.